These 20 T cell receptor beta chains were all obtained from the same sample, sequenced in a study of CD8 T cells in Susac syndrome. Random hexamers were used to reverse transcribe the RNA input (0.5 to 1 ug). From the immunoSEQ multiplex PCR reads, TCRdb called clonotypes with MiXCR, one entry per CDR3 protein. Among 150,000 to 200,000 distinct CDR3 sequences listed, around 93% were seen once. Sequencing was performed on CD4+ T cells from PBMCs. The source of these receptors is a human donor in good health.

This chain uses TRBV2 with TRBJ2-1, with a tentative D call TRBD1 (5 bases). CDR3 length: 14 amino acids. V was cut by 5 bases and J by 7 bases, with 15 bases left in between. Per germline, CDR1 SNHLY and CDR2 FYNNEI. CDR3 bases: TGTGCCAGCAGTCTCCACCAGGGTCTTAATGAGCAGTTCTTC. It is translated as CASSLHQGLNEQFF.

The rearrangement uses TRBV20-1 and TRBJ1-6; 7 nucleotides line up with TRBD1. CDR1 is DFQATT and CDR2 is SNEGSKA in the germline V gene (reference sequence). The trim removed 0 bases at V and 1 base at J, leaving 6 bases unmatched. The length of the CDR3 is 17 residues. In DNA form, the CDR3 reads TGCAGTGCTAGAGAAAAACCGGGACAGTCCTATAATTCACCCCTCCACTTT. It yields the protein CSAREKPGQSYNSPLHF.

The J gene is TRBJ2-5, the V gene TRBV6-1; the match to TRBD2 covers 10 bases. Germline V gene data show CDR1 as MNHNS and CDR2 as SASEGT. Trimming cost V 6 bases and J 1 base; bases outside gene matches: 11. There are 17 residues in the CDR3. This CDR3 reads CASSPWTSGAFQETQYF. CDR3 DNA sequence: TGTGCCAGCAGCCCTTGGACTAGCGGTGCCTTCCAAGAGACCCAGTACTTC.

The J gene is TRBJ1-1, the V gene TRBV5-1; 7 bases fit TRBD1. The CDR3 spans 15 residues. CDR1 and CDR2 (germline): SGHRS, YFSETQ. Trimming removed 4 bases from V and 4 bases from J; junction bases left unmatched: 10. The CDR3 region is CASSATDRVRTEAFF. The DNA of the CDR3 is TGCGCCAGCAGCGCGACCGACAGGGTCCGCACTGAAGCTTTCTTT.

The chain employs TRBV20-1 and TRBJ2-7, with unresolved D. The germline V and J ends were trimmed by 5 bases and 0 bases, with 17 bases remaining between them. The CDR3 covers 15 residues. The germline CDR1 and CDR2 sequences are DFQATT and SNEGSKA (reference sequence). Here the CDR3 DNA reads TGCAGTGCTCCCTCCGGACGGCTGAGCTCCTACGAGCAGTACTTC. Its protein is CSAPSGRLSSYEQYF.

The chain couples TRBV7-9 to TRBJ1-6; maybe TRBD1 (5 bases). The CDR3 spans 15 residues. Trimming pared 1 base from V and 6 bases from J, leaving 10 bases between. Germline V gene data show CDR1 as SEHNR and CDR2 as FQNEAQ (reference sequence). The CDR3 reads CASSLDNGANSPLHF. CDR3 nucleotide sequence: TGTGCCAGCAGCTTAGACAACGGGGCTAATTCACCCCTCCACTTT.

The CDR3 coding sequence is TGCGCCAGCAGCCAACGGGGGCTTAACACCGGGGAGCTGTTTTTT. This encodes CASSQRGLNTGELFF. The V gene is TRBV4-3, the J gene TRBJ2-2; either TRBD1 or TRBD2 may fit D (6 bases each). Germline CDR1 and CDR2: LGHNA and YSLEER. The CDR3 loop spans 15 amino acids. Trimming took 2 bases from V and 2 from J, leaving 9 bases between them.

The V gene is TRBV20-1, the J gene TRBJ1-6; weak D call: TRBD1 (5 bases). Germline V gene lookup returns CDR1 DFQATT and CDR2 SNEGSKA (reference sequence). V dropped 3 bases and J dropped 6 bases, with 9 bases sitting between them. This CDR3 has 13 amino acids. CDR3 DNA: TGCAGTGCTAGGGCTGGGGCTAATTCACCCCTCCACTTT. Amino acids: CSARAGANSPLHF.

The CDR3 reads CSVEDRGRQRDGYTF. CDR3 in DNA: TGCAGCGTTGAAGATCGGGGGCGGCAAAGAGATGGCTACACCTTC. The J gene is TRBJ1-2, the V gene TRBV29-1; tentatively, D is TRBD1 (6 bases). Per germline, CDR1 SQVTM and CDR2 ANQGSEA. This CDR3 spans 15 amino acids. V shed 0 bases and J shed 6 bases, with 17 bases lying between them.

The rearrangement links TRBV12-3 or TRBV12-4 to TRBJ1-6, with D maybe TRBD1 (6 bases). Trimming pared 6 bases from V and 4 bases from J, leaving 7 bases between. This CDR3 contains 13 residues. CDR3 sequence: CASRTGYNSPLHF. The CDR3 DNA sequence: TGTGCCAGCAGGACAGGTTATAATTCACCCCTCCACTTT.

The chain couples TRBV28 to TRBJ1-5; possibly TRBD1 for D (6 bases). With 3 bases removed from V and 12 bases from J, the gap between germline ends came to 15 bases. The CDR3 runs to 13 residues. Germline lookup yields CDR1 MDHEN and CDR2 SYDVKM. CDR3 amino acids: CASSFRGGALQHF. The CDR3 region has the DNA TGTGCCAGCAGTTTCCGCGGGGGCGCGCTCCAGCATTTT.

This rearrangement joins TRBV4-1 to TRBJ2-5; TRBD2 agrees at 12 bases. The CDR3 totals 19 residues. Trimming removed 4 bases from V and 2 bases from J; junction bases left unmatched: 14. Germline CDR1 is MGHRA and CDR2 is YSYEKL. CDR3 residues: CASSRTAKRGTSGQETQYF. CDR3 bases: TGCGCCAGCAGCCGAACAGCAAAACGTGGGACTAGCGGGCAAGAGACCCAGTACTTC.

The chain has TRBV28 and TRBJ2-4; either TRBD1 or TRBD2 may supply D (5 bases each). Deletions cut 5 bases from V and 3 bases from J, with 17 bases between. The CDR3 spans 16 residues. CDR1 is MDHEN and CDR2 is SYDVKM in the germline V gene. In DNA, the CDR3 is TGTGCCAGCAGTCCCCAGACAGTCGAGGGCAAAAACATTCAGTACTTC. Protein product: CASSPQTVEGKNIQYF.

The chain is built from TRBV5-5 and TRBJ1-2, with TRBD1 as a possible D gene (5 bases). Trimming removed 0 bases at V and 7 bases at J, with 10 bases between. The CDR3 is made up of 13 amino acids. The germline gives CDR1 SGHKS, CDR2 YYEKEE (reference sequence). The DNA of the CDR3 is TGTGCCAGCAGCTTGGAAGGGGTGGCTGGCTACACCTTC. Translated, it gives CASSLEGVAGYTF.

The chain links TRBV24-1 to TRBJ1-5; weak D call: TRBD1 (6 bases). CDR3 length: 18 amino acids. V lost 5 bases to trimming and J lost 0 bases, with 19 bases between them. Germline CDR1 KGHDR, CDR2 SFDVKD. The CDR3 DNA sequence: TGTGCCACCAGTGTAGTAGGACAGCGCGACTATAGCAATCAGCCCCAGCATTTT. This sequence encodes CATSVVGQRDYSNQPQHF.

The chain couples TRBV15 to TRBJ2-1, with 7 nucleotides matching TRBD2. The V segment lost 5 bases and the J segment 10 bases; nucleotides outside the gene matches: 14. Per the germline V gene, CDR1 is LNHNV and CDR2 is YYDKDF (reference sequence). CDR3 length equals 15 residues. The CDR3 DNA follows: TGTGCCACCAGCGAGCGGGGACGTACATTTCGGGAGCAGTTCTTC. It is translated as CATSERGRTFREQFF.

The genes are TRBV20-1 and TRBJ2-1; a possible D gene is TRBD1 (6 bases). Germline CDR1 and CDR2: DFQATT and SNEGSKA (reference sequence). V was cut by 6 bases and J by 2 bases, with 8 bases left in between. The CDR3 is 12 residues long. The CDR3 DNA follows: TGCAGTGCAGGGGGAACCTACAATGAGCAGTTCTTC. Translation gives CSAGGTYNEQFF.

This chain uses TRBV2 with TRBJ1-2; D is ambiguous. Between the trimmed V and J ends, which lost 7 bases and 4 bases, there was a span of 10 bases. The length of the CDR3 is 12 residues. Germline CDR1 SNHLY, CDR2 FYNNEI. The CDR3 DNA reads TGTGCCAGCAAAGAGGCCCTCTATGGCTACACCTTC. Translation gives CASKEALYGYTF.

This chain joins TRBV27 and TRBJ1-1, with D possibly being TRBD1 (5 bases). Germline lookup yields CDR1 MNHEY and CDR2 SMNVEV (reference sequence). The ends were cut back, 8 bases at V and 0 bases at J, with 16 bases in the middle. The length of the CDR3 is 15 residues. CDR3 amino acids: CASVPGTVMNTEAFF. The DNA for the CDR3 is TGTGCCAGCGTGCCCGGGACGGTGATGAACACTGAAGCTTTCTTT.

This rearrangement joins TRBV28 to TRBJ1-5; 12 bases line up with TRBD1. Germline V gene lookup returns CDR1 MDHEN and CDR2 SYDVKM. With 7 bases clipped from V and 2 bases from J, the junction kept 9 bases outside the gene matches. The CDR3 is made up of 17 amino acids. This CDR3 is CASKGTGGGLGNQPQHF. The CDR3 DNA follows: TGTGCCAGCAAAGGGACAGGGGGCGGGTTGGGCAATCAGCCCCAGCATTTT.